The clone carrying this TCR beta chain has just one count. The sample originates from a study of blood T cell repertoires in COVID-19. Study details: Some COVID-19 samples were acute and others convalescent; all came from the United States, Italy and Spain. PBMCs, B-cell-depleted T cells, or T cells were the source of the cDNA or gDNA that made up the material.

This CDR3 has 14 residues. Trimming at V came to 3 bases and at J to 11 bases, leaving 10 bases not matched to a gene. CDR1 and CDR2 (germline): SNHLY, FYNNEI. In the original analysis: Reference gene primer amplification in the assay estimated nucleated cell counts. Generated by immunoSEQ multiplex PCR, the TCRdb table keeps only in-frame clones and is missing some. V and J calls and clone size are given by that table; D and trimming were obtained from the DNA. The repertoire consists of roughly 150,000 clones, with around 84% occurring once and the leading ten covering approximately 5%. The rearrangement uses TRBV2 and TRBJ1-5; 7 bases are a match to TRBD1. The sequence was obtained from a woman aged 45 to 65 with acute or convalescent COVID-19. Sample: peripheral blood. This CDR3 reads CASSDQAGGSSQHF. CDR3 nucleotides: TGTGCCAGCAGTGACCAAGCAGGGGGTTCATCCCAGCATTTT.